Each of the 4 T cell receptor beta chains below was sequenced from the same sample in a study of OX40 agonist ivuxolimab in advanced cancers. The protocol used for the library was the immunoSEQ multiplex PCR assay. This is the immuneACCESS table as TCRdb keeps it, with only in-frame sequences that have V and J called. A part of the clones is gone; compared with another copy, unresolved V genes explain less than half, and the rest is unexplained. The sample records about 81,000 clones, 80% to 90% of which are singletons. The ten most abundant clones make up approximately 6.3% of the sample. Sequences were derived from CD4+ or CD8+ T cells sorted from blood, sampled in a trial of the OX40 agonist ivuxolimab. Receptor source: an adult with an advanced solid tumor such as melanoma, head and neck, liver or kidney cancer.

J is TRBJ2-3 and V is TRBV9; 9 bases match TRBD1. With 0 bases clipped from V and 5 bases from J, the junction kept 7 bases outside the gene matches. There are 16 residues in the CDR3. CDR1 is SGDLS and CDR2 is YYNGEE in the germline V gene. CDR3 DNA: TGTGCCAGCAGCGTAGGAACAGGGGGCGAGGTAGATACGCAGTATTTT. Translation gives CASSVGTGGEVDTQYF.

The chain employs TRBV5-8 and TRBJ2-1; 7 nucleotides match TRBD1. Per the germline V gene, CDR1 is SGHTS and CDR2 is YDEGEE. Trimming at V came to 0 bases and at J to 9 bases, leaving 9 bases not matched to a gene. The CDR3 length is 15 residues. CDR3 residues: CASSLATGPSGEQFF. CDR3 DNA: TGTGCCAGCAGCTTGGCGACAGGGCCTTCGGGTGAGCAGTTCTTC.

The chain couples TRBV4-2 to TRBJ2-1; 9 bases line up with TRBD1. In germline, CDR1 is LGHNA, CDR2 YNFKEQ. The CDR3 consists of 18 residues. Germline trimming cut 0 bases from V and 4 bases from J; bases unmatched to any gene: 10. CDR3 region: CASSQDHTGGNTYNEQFF. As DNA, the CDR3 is TGTGCCAGCAGCCAAGATCACACAGGGGGCAACACGTACAATGAGCAGTTCTTC.

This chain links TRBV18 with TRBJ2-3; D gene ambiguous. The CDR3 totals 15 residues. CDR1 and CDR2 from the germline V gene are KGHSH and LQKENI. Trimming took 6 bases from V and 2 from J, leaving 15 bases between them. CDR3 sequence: CASSPTTLDTDTQYF. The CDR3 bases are TGTGCCAGCTCTCCTACTACCCTCGACACAGATACGCAGTATTTT.